This record concerns one TCR beta chain sequence. Its antigen has not been determined. The input lacks base qualities; no much larger clone sits a single base away. The entry originates in a study of T cells in Graves' hyperthyroidism and ophthalmopathy (dated 2019 in TCRdb). Looking at the study overall: Peripheral blood samples were taken at initial diagnosis, before any treatment was given. TCR V-J signatures able to tell the groups apart were searched for in a discovery cohort of 95 to 100 patients, of whom over 40 had Graves' ophthalmopathy and 55 to 65 had stable Graves' hyperthyroidism. An independent validation cohort of under 20 hyperthyroidism patients and approximately 16 patients who later progressed to ophthalmopathy tested prospective prediction of ophthalmopathy. The roughly 90 discovery patients were divided at random into training and test sets in a 7:3 ratio. Thyroid tissue and blood T-cell repertoires from six Graves' hyperthyroidism patients were also compared in the study. After sampling, hyperthyroidism patients received methimazole starting at 30 mg daily, and ophthalmopathy patients received high-dose intravenous methylprednisolone. The paper reports TCR Vbeta CDR3 sequencing of roughly 140 peripheral blood samples: approximately 41 ophthalmopathy, fewer than 85 hyperthyroidism and around 17 progressor patients. Beyond this particular receptor, the publication reports: Most expanded thyroid clonotypes (frequency above 0.001) were also detected in blood, a finding suggesting that blood repertoires may reflect thyroid immune responses. During validation, the model predicted progression to ophthalmopathy a median of about 5.9 months ahead of onset, with roughly 65% sensitivity and about 75% specificity. Ophthalmopathy was separated from stable hyperthyroidism by a 13 V-J signature model, with over 85% sensitivity and 81% to 82% specificity obtained in cross-validation and 80%/75% obtained in testing. No statistical method was used to fix the sample size in advance, and group allocation was not hidden from the investigators.

TCR beta CDR3 regions were amplified from RNA transcripts. A first-round RT-PCR of the TCR CDR3 used the HTBI primer set with the Qiagen OneStep RT-PCR kit. Libraries were constructed in a second round of multiplex PCR, after which size selection and purification were carried out. Libraries were sequenced paired-end with 100 bp reads on an Illumina HiSeq2000. The published analysis was carried out like this. Raw data were processed with SOAPnuke, discarding reads with adapters, uncalled bases, mean Phred below 15, or no exact constant-primer or identifier match. High-quality paired reads were merged using COPE v1.2.5, and each unique nucleotide sequence was defined as a clonotype. MiTCR v1.1 was used to align the clonotypes against IMGT TRBV, TRBD and TRBJ reference segments. Analysis was restricted to V-J combinations with a frequency above 0.0001, which covered roughly 99% of repertoires. A TCS score was defined as the ratio of F50 (clonal expansion) to E x V (chaos), with BLOSUM62-based TCRdist applied between CDR3 peptides within each V-J. Welch's t-statistics and random forest reduced 450 to 600 V-J features to 10 to 15, which were used in a naive Bayes classifier (R e1071). TCRdb passed the public sequencing reads through fastp at Q25 and MiXCR, retaining productive beta sequences. Each CDR3 protein gets just one entry, which takes the most common genes and DNA from the rows behind it. The V and J calls here are based on TCRdb, not the publication. The sample table shows approximately 260,000 distinct CDR3 sequences, and nearly 15% are seen once. Clones ranked in the top ten supply about 33% of the sample.

The CDR3 numbers 15 residues from cysteine through phenylalanine. Kept here is only the CDR3 DNA, which spans 45 bases and is read in frame from base 1. CDR1 and CDR2, per the germline V gene (reference sequence), are SEHNR and FQNEAQ. Between the V and J ends, shortened by 1 base and 4 bases respectively, the junction contains 13 bases. Hyperthyroidism patients were newly diagnosed, with disease duration under 2 months, and aged 18 to 65 years. Patients with uncontrolled infections, other autoimmune diseases, pregnancy or lactation were excluded. Diagnoses were established on the basis of clinical symptoms, serum thyroxine and TRAb, thyroid ultrasound, and orbital computed tomography. Blood from progressor patients was collected at the time of first diagnosis with hyperthyroidism, before any ophthalmopathy symptoms had appeared. Ficoll-Paque density gradient centrifugation was used to isolate PBMCs from around 10 ml of fresh peripheral blood. Patients classed as progressors first received a Graves' hyperthyroidism diagnosis and then went on to develop ophthalmopathy during follow-up. Total RNA was extracted using Trizol reagent, and RNA quality was assessed on an Agilent 2100 Bioanalyzer.

The V gene is TRBV7-9 and the J gene is TRBJ1-1; the D gene identity is not certain. Sequenced sample: blood. The receptor was isolated from a woman aged 45-65 years with Graves' hyperthyroidism that later progressed to Graves' ophthalmopathy. CDR3 sequence: CASSLEWGGSTEAFF. DNA sequence: TGTGCCAGCAGCTTAGAGTGGGGAGGCAGCACTGAAGCTTTCTTT. The CDR3, completed at both ends by the reference TRBV7-9 and TRBJ1-1 genes, gives the full variable domain DTGVSQNPRHKITKRGQNVTFRCDPISEHNRLYWYRQTLGQGPEFLTYFQNEAQLEKSRLLSDRFSAERPKGSFSTLEIQRTEQGDSAMYLCASSLEWGGSTEAFFGQGTRLTVV.